The 22 T cell receptor beta chains below all came from one sample that was sequenced in a study of T-cell memory formation after mild COVID-19 (dated by TCRdb to the early 2020s). Library prep was done by 5' RACE. Sequencer: Illumina NovaSeq 6000. The public sequencing data were trimmed at Q25 with fastp and processed into clonotypes with MiXCR by TCRdb, which kept only in-frame beta chains. Every CDR3 protein is listed once, alongside the most common genes and DNA of its rows. In this sample the table shows 250,000 to 300,000 distinct CDR3 sequences, about 20% of which occur a single time. The ten top clones hold 20% to 25% of the sample. Sequenced sample: PBMCs or a T cell subset sorted from them (not recorded which). The receptors derive from a man younger than 35 who had mild COVID-19 (a few samples of this study predate the infection). The sample titles of this study are shuffled in the database, so cell type and time point are left out; the donor was told from shared clones.

The chain uses TRBV10-3 and TRBJ2-3; no clear D gene. V lost 4 bases to trimming and J lost 0 bases, with 14 bases between them. Germline assignment: CDR1 ENHRY and CDR2 SYGVKD. The CDR3 extends over 16 amino acids. The CDR3 loop is CAISGSWNRSTDTQYF. For the CDR3, the DNA is TGTGCCATCAGTGGATCGTGGAATAGGAGCACAGATACGCAGTATTTT.

The sample holds many counts of this clonotype. The chain couples TRBV2 to TRBJ1-4; D is unclear. Trimming took 5 bases from V and 0 from J, leaving 4 bases between them. CDR3 length: 13 amino acids. Germline V gene data show CDR1 as SNHLY and CDR2 as FYNNEI. This chain's CDR3 is CASSPTTNEKLFF. CDR3 nucleotide sequence: TGTGCCAGCAGTCCCACAACTAATGAAAAACTGTTTTTT.

The J gene is TRBJ1-6, the V gene TRBV15; no clear D. This CDR3 has 13 amino acids. Germline V gene data show CDR1 as LNHNV and CDR2 as YYDKDF (reference sequence). Trimming stripped 2 bases from V and 14 bases from J, with 13 bases between. The CDR3 sequence is CATSRPDSLTLHF. The CDR3 DNA reads TGTGCCACCAGCAGACCGGACTCACTCACCCTCCACTTT.

In its sample, this clonotype was seen a few times. The chain recombines TRBV4-1 with TRBJ2-5; 7 bases align to TRBD1. The germline gives CDR1 MGHRA, CDR2 YSYEKL. The CDR3 covers 13 residues. With V trimmed by 2 bases and J by 5 bases, 2 bases remained unmatched. The CDR3 region is CASSQSDRETQYF. The DNA for the CDR3 is TGCGCCAGCAGCCAATCGGACAGGGAGACCCAGTACTTC.

The gene calls are TRBV6-6 and TRBJ1-1, with 8 bases fitting TRBD1. The junction had 13 bases not matched to a gene; V was cut back by 8 bases and J by 5 bases. The CDR3 loop spans 15 amino acids. The germline V gene encodes CDR1 MNHNY and CDR2 SVGAGI (reference sequence). In nucleotides, the CDR3 is TGTGCCAGCTCCATTACCCCAGGGGGCATGACTGAAGCTTTCTTT. This encodes CASSITPGGMTEAFF.

In this sample, this clonotype turned up a few times. This chain joins TRBV5-1 and TRBJ1-6, with 9 bases fitting TRBD1. The CDR3 extends over 14 amino acids. The junction had 6 bases not matched to a gene; V was cut back by 4 bases and J by 10 bases. Germline loops: CDR1 SGHRS, CDR2 YFSETQ. CDR3 DNA sequence: TGCGCCAGCAGCGTGGACAGGGGTAGCTCACCCCTCCACTTT. Protein product: CASSVDRGSSPLHF.

This clonotype has a handful of counts. This chain joins TRBV5-5 and TRBJ1-6; D possibly corresponds to TRBD1 (6 bases). Germline V lookup: CDR1 SGHKS, CDR2 YYEKEE (reference sequence). With 7 bases removed from V and 7 bases from J, the gap between germline ends came to 15 bases. This CDR3 is 14 amino acids long. CDR3 protein: CASGYKGVNSPLHF. CDR3 DNA: TGTGCCAGCGGTTATAAGGGGGTCAATTCACCCCTCCACTTT.

The chain uses TRBV6-2 or TRBV6-3 and TRBJ1-2; TRBD1 might be the D (5 bases). Germline assignment: CDR1 MNHEY and CDR2 SVGEGT. The V and J ends lost 6 bases and 5 bases respectively, with 13 bases between them. The CDR3 consists of 13 residues. CDR3 amino acids: CASRSGTLYGYTF. The DNA for the CDR3 is TGTGCCAGCAGATCAGGGACGCTGTATGGCTACACCTTC.

This chain links TRBV21-1 with TRBJ2-3. TRBV21-1 is given as a pseudogene. The CDR3 consists of 16 residues. DNA for the CDR3: TGTGCCAGCAGCAAAGTTTGGTCACTACGCACAGATACGCAGTATTTT. This sequence encodes CASSKVWSLRTDTQYF.

This clonotype was seen a few times. The chain is built from TRBV5-1 and TRBJ1-1, with D unresolved. The CDR3 covers 15 residues. Germline lookup yields CDR1 SGHRS and CDR2 YFSETQ. V lost 2 bases and J 1 base, leaving 12 bases between the germline ends. CDR3: CASSFSFMKNTEAFF. DNA for the CDR3: TGCGCCAGCAGCTTTAGTTTCATGAAGAACACTGAAGCTTTCTTT. The variable domain in full, completed from reference TRBV5-1 and TRBJ1-1, reads KAGVTQTPRYLIKTRGQQVTLSCSPISGHRSVSWYQQTPGQGLQFLFEYFSETQRNKGNFPGRFSGRQFSNSRSEMNVSTLELGDSALYLCASSFSFMKNTEAFFGQGTRLTVV.

The sample holds a few counts of this clonotype. The chain uses TRBV5-1 and TRBJ2-7; TRBD1 matches 9 bases. This CDR3 is built from 15 residues. Germline V gene lookup returns CDR1 SGHRS and CDR2 YFSETQ. Losses at the gene ends were 0 bases for V and 3 bases for J; bases not matched to a gene: 4. CDR3 bases: TGCGCCAGCAGCTTGGCCGAGACAGGGGGCTACGAGCAGTACTTC. It codes for CASSLAETGGYEQYF. The whole variable domain, filled in from reference TRBV5-1 and TRBJ2-7, reads KAGVTQTPRYLIKTRGQQVTLSCSPISGHRSVSWYQQTPGQGLQFLFEYFSETQRNKGNFPGRFSGRQFSNSRSEMNVSTLELGDSALYLCASSLAETGGYEQYFGPGTRLTVT.

This clonotype was seen a few times. V usage is TRBV29-1 and J usage is TRBJ1-2; 7 nucleotides line up with TRBD1. The CDR3 is 13 amino acids. Germline V CDR1 and CDR2: SQVTM, ANQGSEA. The J segment lost 6 bases and the V segment lost 4 bases, leaving 8 bases of the junction unmatched. As DNA, the CDR3 is TGCAGCGTTGGCGGGACAGCCCCCCATGGCTACACCTTC. It encodes CSVGGTAPHGYTF.

The chain combines TRBV10-3 with TRBJ2-5; no clear D gene. The V gene lost 10 bases and the J gene lost 5 bases, with 11 bases spanning the gap. From germline, CDR1 is ENHRY and CDR2 SYGVKD. This CDR3 comprises 11 residues. Here the CDR3 DNA reads TGTGCCACCTCGGAAGGGGAGACCCAGTACTTC. The encoded protein is CATSEGETQYF.

The chain recombines TRBV24-1 with TRBJ2-3, with D possibly matching TRBD1 (5 bases). Trimming took off 3 bases at V and 4 bases at J, with 13 bases between the two ends. In germline, CDR1 is KGHDR, CDR2 SFDVKD. This CDR3 region has 15 residues. This CDR3 is CATSDPASGPDTQYF. The CDR3 nucleotides read TGTGCCACCAGTGATCCCGCGTCAGGGCCAGATACGCAGTATTTT.

Many counts were recorded for this clonotype. The V and J genes are TRBV11-2 and TRBJ2-3; 10 nucleotides line up with TRBD2. V was clipped by 5 bases and J by 5 bases; unmatched bases: 10. Germline V gene data show CDR1 as SGHAT and CDR2 as FQNNGV. CDR3 size: 16 residues. CDR3 residues: CASSPLAGAEGDTQYF. Written as DNA, the CDR3 is TGTGCCAGCAGCCCCCTAGCGGGGGCCGAGGGAGATACGCAGTATTTT.

This clonotype was counted ten times or more. This sequence joins TRBV5-1 and TRBJ2-3; tentative D call: TRBD2 (6 bases). This CDR3 is 15 amino acids long. Germline V CDR1 and CDR2: SGHRS, YFSETQ. V was shortened by 6 bases and J by 2 bases, with 16 bases between the two germline ends. This CDR3 is CASTDRLVFTDTQYF. CDR3 in DNA: TGCGCCAGCACGGATCGACTAGTCTTCACAGATACGCAGTATTTT.

This clonotype was counted a few times. The chain employs TRBV6-1 and TRBJ1-5, with a tentative D call TRBD1 (5 bases). In germline, CDR1 is MNHNS, CDR2 SASEGT. This CDR3 is built from 16 residues. With 4 bases removed from V and 4 bases from J, the gap between germline ends came to 17 bases. The CDR3: CASSATTGVRNQPQHF. DNA for the CDR3: TGTGCCAGCAGTGCTACAACAGGAGTTAGGAATCAGCCCCAGCATTTT.

This clonotype was seen ten or more times. V gene TRBV6-5 combines with J gene TRBJ2-1, with TRBD2 identical over 7 bases. CDR3 size: 11 residues. J lost 10 bases, V lost 6 bases, and 3 bases had no gene match. CDR1 is MNHEY and CDR2 is SVGAGI in the germline V gene. The CDR3, as DNA: TGTGCCAGCAGCCCCGGGGGGGAGCAGTTCTTC. Protein sequence: CASSPGGEQFF.

The gene calls are TRBV20-1 and TRBJ2-1; 8 nucleotides agree with TRBD2. Germline trimming cut 0 bases from V and 6 bases from J; bases unmatched to any gene: 1. This CDR3 contains 13 residues. CDR1 DFQATT and CDR2 SNEGSKA come from the germline V gene (reference sequence). The CDR3 loop reads CSARDTSGNEQFF. CDR3 DNA sequence: TGCAGTGCTAGAGATACTAGCGGCAATGAGCAGTTCTTC.

This clonotype was detected only a few times. The CDR3 DNA is TGTGCCAGCAGTGTCACAGACGTCTATGGCTACACCTTC. Its translation is CASSVTDVYGYTF. This rearrangement joins TRBV6-1 to TRBJ1-2; D is unclear. This CDR3 comprises 13 residues. Trimming took 4 bases from V and 4 from J, leaving 10 bases between them. Germline V lookup: CDR1 MNHNS, CDR2 SASEGT.

This clonotype has a handful of counts. This sequence joins TRBV6-6 and TRBJ2-7; TRBD2 matches 15 bases. The CDR3 contains 17 residues. CDR1 is MNHNY, CDR2 SVGAGI, per germline (reference sequence). Trimming cost V 5 bases and J 2 bases; bases outside gene matches: 7. CDR3 region: CASSPLGLAGGTYEQYV. DNA for the CDR3: TGTGCCAGCAGTCCCCTTGGACTAGCGGGGGGGACCTACGAGCAGTACGTC.

The V call is TRBV7-2, the J call TRBJ2-3, with a possible D match to TRBD2 (6 bases). This CDR3 region has 15 residues. The V end lost 4 bases, the J end lost 2 bases, and 13 bases lay between the germline ends. Germline lookup yields CDR1 SGHTA and CDR2 FQGNSA. The DNA for the CDR3 is TGTGCCAGCAGCTCTCCGGGACTCCACACAGATACGCAGTATTTT. Its translation: CASSSPGLHTDTQYF.